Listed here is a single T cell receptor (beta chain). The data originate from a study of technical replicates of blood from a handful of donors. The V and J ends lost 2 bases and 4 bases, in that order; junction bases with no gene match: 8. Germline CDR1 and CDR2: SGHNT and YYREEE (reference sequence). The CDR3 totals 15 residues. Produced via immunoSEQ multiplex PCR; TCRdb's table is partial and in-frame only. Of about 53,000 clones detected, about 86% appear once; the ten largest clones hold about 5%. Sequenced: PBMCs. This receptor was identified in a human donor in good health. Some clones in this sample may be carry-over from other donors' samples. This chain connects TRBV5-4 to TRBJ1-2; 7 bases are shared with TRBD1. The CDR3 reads CASSFIQGSGYGYTF. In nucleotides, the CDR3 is TGTGCCAGCAGCTTCATACAGGGGAGTGGCTATGGCTACACCTTC.